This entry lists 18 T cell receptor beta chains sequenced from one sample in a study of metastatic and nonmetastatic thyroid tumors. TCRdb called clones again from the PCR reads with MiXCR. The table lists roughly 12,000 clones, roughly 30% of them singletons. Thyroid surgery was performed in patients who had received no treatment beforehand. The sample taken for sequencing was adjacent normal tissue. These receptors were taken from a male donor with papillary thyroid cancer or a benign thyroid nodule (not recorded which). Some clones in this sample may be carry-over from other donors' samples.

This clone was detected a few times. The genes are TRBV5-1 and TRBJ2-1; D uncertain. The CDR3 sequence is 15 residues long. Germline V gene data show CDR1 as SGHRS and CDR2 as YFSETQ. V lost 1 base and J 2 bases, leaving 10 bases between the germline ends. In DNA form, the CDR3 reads TGCGCCAGCAGCTTGCTTGGCTCCCCCTACAATGAGCAGTTCTTC. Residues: CASSLLGSPYNEQFF.

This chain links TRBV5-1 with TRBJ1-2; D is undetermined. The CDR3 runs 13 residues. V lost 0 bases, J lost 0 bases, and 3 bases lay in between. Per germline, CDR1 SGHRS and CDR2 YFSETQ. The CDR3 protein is CASSLDPNYGYTF. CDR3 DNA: TGCGCCAGCAGCTTGGATCCTAACTATGGCTACACCTTC.

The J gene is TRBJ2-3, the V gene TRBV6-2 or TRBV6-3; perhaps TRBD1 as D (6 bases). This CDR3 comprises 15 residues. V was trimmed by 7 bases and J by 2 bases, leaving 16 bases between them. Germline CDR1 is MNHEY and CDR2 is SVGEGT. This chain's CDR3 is CASTRRGRATDTQYF. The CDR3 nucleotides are TGTGCCAGCACCCGCAGGGGCAGGGCCACAGATACGCAGTATTTT.

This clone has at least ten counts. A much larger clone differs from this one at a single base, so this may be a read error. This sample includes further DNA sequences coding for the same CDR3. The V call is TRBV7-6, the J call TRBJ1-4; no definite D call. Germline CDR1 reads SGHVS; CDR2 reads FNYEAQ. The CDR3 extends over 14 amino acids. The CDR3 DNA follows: TGCGCCAGCAGCCCGCGTATCAATGGTGAAAAACTGTTTTTT. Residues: CASSPRINGEKLFF.

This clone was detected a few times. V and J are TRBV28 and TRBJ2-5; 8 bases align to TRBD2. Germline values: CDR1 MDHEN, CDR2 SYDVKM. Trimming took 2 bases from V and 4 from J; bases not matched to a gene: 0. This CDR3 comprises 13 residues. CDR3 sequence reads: CASSLLAGETQYF. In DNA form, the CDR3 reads TGTGCCAGCAGTTTACTAGCGGGAGAGACCCAGTACTTC.

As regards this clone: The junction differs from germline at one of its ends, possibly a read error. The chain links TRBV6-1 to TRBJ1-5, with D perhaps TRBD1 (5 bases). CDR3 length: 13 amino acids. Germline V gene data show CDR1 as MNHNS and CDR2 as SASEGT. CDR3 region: CARSGVGEGPHHF. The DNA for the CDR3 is TGTGCCAGGAGTGGAGTTGGGGAGGGACCCCATCATTTT.

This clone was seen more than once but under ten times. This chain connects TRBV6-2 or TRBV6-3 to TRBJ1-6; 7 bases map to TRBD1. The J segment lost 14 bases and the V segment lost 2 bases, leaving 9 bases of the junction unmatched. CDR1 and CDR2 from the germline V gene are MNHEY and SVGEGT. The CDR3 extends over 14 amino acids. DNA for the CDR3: TGTGCCAGCAGTTACGCGGACAGGCTAGGGACCCTCCACTTT. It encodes CASSYADRLGTLHF.

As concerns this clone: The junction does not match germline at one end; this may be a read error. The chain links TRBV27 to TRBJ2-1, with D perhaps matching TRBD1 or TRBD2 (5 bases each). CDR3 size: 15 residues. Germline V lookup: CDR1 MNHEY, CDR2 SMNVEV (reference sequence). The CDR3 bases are TGTGCCAGCAGTTACACTAGGATGTGGGGGAATGAGCGGTTCTTC. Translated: CASSYTRMWGNERFF.

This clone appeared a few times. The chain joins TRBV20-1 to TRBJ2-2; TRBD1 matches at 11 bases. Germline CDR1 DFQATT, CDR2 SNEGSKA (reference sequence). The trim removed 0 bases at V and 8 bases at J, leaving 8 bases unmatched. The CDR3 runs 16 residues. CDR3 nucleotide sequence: TGCAGTGCTAGAGATCCTCTCGGACAGGGGGCGGGGGAGCTGTTTTTT. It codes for CSARDPLGQGAGELFF.

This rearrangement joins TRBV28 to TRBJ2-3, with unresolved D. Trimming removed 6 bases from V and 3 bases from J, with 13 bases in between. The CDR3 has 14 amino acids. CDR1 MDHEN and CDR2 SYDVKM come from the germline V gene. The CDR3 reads CASSLEVGTDTQYF. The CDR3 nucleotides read TGTGCCAGCAGCCTTGAGGTCGGGACAGATACGCAGTATTTT.

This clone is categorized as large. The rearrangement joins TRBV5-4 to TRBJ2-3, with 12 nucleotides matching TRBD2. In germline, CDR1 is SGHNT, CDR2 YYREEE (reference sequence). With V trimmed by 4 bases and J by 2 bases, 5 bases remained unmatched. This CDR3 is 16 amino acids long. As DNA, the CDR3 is TGTGCCAGCAGCCCACTAGCGGGGGGCGCCACAGATACGCAGTATTTT. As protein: CASSPLAGGATDTQYF.

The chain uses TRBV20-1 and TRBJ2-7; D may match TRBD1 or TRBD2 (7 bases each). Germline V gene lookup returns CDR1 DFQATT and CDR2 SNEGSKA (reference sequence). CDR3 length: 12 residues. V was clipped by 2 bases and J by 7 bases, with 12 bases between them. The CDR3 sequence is CSARFQGGEQYF. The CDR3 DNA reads TGCAGTGCTAGATTTCAGGGGGGGGAGCAGTACTTC.

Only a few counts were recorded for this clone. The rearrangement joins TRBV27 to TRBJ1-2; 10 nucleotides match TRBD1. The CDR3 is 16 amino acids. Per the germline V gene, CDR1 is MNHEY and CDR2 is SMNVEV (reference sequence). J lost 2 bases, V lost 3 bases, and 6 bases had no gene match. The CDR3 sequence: CASSFFPGQGNYGYTF. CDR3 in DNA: TGTGCCAGCAGTTTTTTCCCGGGACAGGGGAACTATGGCTACACCTTC.

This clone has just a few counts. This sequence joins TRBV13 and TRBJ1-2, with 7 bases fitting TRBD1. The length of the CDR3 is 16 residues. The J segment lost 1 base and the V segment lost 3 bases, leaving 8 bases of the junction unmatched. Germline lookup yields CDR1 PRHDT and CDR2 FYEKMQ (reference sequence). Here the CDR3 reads CASSLVGGGLNYGYTF. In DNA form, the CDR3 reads TGTGCCAGCAGCTTGGTGGGAGGGGGCCTTAACTATGGCTACACCTTC.

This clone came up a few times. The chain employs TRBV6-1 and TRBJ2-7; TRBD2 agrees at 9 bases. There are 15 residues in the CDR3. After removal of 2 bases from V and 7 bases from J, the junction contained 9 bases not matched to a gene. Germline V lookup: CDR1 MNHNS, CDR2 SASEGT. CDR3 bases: TGTGCCAGCAGTGAATACTTAGCGGGAGACAGTGAGCAGTACTTC. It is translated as CASSEYLAGDSEQYF.

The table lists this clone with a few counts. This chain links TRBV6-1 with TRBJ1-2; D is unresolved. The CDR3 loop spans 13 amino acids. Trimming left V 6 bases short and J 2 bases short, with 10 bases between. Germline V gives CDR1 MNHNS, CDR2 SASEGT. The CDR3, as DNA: TGTGCCAGCAGCCCCGGCCCCAACTATGGCTACACCTTC. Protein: CASSPGPNYGYTF.

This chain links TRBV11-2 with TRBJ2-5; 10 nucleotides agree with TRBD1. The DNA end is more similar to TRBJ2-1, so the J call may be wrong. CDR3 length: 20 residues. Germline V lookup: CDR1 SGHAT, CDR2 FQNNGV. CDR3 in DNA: TGTGCCAGCAGCCCCCCCCCGGGGACAGGGGCCTCTTGGGTGGACAATGAGCAGTTCTTC. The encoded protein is CASSPPPGTGASWVDNEQFF.

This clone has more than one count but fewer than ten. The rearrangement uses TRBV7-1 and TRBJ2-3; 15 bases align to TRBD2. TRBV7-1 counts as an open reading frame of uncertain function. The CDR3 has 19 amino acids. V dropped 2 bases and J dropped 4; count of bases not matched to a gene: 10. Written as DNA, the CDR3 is TGTGCCAGCAGCTCACCCCGGACTAGCGGGAGGGCCAGGGCAGATACGCAGTATTTT. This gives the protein CASSSPRTSGRARADTQYF.